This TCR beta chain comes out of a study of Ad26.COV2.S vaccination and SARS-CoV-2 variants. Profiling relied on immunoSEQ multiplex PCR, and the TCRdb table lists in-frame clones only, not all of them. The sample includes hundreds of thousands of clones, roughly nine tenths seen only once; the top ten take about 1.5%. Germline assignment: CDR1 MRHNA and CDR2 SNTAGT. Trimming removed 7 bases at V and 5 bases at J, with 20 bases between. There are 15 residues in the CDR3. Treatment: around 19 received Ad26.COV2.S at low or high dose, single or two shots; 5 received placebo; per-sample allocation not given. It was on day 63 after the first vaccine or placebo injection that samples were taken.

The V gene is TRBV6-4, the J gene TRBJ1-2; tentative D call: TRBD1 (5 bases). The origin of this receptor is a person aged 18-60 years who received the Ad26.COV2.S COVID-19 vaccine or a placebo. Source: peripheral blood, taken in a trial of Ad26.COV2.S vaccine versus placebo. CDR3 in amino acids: CASTRDRYTGYGYTF. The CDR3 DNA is TGTGCCAGCACCAGGGACCGATACACGGGTTATGGCTACACCTTC.